This record covers a single T cell receptor beta chain. Its antigen is still unknown. These data belong to a study of tumor-infiltrating lymphocytes in primary liver carcinoma. Study as a whole: Those enrolled were patients of both sexes, who were aged 30 to 69 years. Each of the samples returned roughly 3.65 to 7.13 million productive TCRbeta reads (a yield similar across tissue types). The study, taken as a whole, reports: A significantly higher top-250-clone fraction was found in tumors than in blood (p = 0.039).

Germline DNA was also extracted, and blood RNA derived from unsorted whole blood. Donors were untreated and chronically infected with HBV. Trimming pared 7 bases from V and 2 bases from J, leaving 12 bases between. Germline loops: CDR1 SGHAT, CDR2 FQNNGV. The CDR3 length is 13 residues. A constant-region primer served to make TCR beta cDNA from roughly 460 ng total RNA. Generation of the TCR beta libraries relied on three nested multiplex PCR rounds using slightly modified ARM-PCR. Each of the first two PCR rounds ran around 10 cycles with TRBV1-TRBV30 forward and C-beta reverse primers. MiXCR, run by TCRdb on the multiplex PCR reads, gives a single entry per CDR3 protein. The top ten hold around three quarters of the sample, which has 180,000 or so distinct CDR3 sequences, 50% to 75% seen once.

Specimen: peripheral blood. The sequence was obtained from a middle-aged man with primary liver carcinoma and hepatitis B virus infection. This sequence joins TRBV11-2 and TRBJ2-7; D gene ambiguous. The CDR3, as DNA: TGTGCCAGCACAACCGACGGAGCCTACGAGCAGTACTTC. Translating gives CASTTDGAYEQYF.